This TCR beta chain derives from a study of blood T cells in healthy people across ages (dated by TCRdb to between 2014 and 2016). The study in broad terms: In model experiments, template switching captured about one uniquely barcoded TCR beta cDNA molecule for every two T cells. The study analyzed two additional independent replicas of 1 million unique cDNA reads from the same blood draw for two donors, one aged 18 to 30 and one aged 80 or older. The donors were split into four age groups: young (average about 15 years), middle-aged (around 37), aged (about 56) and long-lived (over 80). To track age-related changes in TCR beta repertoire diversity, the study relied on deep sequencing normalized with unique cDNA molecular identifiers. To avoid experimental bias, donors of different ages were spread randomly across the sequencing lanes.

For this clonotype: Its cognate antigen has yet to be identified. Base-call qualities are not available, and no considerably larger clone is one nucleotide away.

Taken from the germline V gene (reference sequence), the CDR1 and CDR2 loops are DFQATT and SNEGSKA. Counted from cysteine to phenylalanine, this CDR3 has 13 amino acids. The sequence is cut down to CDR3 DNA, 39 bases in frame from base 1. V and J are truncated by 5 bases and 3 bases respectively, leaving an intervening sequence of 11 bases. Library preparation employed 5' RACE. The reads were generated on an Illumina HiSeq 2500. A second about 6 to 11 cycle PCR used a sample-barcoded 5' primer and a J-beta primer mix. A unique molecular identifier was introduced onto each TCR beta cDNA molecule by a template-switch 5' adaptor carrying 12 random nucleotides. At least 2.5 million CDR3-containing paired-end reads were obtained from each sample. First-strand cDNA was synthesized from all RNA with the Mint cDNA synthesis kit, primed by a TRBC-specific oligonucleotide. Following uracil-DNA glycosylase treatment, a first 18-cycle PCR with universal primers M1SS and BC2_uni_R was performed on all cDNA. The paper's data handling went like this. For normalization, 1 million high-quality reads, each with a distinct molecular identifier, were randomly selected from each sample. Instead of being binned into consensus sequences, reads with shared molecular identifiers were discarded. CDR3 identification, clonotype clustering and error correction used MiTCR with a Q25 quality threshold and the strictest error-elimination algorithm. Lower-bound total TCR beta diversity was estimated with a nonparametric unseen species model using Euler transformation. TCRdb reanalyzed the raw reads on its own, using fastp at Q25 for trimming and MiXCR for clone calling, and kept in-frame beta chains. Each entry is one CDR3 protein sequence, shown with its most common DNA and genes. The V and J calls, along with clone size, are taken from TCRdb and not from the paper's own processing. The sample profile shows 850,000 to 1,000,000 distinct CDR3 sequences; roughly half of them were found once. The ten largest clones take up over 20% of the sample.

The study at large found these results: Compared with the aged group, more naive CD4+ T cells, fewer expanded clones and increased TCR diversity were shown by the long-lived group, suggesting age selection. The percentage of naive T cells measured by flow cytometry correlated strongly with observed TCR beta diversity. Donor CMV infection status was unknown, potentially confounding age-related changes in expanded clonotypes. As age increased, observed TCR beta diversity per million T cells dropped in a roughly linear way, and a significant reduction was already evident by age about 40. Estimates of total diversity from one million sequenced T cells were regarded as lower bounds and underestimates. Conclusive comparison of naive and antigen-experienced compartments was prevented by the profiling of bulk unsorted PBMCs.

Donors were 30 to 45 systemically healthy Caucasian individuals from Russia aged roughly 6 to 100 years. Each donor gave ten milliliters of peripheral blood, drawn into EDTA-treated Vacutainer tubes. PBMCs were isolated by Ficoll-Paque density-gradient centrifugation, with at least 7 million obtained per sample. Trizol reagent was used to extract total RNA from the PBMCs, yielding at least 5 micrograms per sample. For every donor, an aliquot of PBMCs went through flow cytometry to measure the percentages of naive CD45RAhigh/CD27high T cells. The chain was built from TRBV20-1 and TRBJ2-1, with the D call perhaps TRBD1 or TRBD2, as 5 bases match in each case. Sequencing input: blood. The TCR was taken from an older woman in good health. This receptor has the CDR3 CSAWDLLYNEQFF. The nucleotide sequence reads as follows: TGCAGTGCTTGGGACCTCCTCTACAATGAGCAGTTCTTC.